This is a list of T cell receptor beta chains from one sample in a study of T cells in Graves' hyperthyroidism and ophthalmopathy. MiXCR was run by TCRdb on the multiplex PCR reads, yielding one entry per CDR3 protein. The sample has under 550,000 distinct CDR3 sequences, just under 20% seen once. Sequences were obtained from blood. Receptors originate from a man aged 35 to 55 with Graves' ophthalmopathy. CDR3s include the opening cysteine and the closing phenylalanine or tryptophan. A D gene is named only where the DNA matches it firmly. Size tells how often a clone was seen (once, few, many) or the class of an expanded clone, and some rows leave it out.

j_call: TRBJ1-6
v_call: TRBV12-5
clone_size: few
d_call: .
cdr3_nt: TGTGCTAGTGGTTTGGCCTCCATGGGGGCCTATAATTCACCCCTCCACTTT
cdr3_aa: CASGLASMGAYNSPLHF

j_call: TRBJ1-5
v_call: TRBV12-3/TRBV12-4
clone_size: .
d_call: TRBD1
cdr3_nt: TGTGCCAGCAGTCACACAGGGGGTCATCAGCCCCAGCATTTT
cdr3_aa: CASSHTGGHQPQHF

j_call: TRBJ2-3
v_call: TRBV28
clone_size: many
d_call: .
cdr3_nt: TGTGCCAGCAGTGGTGTGGCAGATACGCAGTATTTT
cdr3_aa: CASSGVADTQYF

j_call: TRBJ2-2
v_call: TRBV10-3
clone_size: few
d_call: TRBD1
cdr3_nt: TGTGCCATCACCCAGCGACAGGGAGACACCGGGGAGCTGTTTTTT
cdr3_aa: CAITQRQGDTGELFF

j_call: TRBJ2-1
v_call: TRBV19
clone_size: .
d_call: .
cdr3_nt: TGTGCCAGTAGTCCCGCGACGGGTGAGCAGTTCTTC
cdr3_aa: CASSPATGEQFF

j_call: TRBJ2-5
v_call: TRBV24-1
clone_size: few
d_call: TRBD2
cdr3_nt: TGTGCCACCAGTGATTGGGGACTAGCGGAACAAGAGACCCAGTACTTC
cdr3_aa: CATSDWGLAEQETQYF

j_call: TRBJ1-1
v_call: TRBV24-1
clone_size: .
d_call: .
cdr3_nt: TGTGCCACCAGCGCGGGACACCGGAACACTGAAGCTTTCTTT
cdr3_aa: CATSAGHRNTEAFF

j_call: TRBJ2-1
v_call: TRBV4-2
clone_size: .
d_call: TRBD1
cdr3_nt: TGTGCCAGCAGCCAAGCCGGGACAGGGGGACGTAATGAGCAGTTCTTC
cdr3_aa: CASSQAGTGGRNEQFF

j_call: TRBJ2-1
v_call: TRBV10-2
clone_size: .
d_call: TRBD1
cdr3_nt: TGCGCCAGCAGGGGACACGGACAGGGCAATGAGCAGTTCTTC
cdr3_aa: CASRGHGQGNEQFF

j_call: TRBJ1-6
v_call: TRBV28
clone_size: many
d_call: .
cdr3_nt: TGTGCCAGCAGTTCTGGGTCTTACTCCTATAATTCACCCCTCCACTTT
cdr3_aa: CASSSGSYSYNSPLHF

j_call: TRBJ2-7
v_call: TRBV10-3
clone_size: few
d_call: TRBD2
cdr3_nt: TGTGCCATCAGAAAGTTACGCCCCGGGACTAGCGGGACCTACGAGCAGTACTTC
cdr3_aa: CAIRKLRPGTSGTYEQYF

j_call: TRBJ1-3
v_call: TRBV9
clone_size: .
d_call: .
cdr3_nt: TGTGCCAGCAGCGCTACCACAGGGTCCTCTGGAAACACCATATATTTT
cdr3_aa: CASSATTGSSGNTIYF

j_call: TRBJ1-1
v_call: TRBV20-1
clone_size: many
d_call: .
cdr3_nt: TGCAGTGCTAGCGACAGAAAGAACACTGAAGCTTTCTTT
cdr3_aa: CSASDRKNTEAFF

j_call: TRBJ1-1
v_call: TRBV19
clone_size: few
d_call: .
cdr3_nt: TGTGCCAGTAGTACTTCTCGAGGGGGCACTGAAGCTTTCTTT
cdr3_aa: CASSTSRGGTEAFF

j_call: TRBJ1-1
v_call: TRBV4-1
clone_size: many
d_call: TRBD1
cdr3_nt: TGCGCCAGCAGCCAAGAAATTGGGGACAGGGGGCAGAACACTGAAGCTTTCTTT
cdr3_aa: CASSQEIGDRGQNTEAFF

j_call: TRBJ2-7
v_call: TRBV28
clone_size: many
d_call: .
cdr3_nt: TGTGCCAGCAGTTTACAGGGCCCGGGCGGTTACGAGCAGTACTTC
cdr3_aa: CASSLQGPGGYEQYF

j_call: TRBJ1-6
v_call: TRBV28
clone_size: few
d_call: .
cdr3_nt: TGTGCCAGCATCTTGGGGGGGGGTGGATCACCCCTCCACTTT
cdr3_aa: CASILGGGGSPLHF

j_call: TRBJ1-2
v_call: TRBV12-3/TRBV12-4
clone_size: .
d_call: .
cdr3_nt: TGTGCCAGCAACTCCCCCAACAGACCTAACTATGGCTACACCTTC
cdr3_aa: CASNSPNRPNYGYTF

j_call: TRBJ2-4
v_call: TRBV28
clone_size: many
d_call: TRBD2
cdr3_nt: TGTGCCAGCAGTCCATACCCCCTCGGGGTTAGCGGGAGATCGAGAGCCAAAAACATTCAGTACTTC
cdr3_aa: CASSPYPLGVSGRSRAKNIQYF

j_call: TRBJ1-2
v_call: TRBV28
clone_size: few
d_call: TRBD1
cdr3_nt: TGTGCCAGCAGTTCGTCGACAGGGGGCTTGCCCTTC
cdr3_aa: CASSSSTGGLPF

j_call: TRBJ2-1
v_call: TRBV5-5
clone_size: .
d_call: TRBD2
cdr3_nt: TGTGCCAGCAGCTGGGGGGGGTCCATCACCTACAATGAGCAGTTCTTC
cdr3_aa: CASSWGGSITYNEQFF

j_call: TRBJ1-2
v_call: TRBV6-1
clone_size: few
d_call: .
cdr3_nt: TGTGCCAGCTTGGACAGTGCCCATGGTTATGGCTACACCTTC
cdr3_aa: CASLDSAHGYGYTF

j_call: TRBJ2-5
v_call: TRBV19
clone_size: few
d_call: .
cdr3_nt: TGTGCCAGTACCATGGGGGATGGTGCCGGAGAGACCCAGTACTTC
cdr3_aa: CASTMGDGAGETQYF

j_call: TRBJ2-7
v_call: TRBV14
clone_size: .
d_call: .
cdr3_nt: TGTGCCAGCAGCCAAGTACCGAGGGCGGACGAGCAGTACTTC
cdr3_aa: CASSQVPRADEQYF

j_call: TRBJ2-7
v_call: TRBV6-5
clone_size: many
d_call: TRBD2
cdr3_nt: TGTGCCAGCAGTTACTCAGGCGGGAGCCCGTCCTACGAGCAGTACTTC
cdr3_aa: CASSYSGGSPSYEQYF

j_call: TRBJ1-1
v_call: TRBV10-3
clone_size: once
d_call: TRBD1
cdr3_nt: TGTGCCGTCCGGGACAGGGAAGAAGTTACTGAAGCTTCCTTT
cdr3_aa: CAVRDREEVTEASF

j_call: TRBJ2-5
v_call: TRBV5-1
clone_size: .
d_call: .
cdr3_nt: TGCGCCAGCAGCCCGGGACCCTCCAAAGAGACCCAGTACTTC
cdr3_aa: CASSPGPSKETQYF

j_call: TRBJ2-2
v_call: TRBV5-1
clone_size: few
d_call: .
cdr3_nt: TGCGCCAGCTCAACAGGGTTGGGCACCGGGGAGCTGTTTTTT
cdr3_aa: CASSTGLGTGELFF

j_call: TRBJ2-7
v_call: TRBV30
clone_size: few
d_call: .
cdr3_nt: TGTGCCTGGAGTGTTTTCCTCGCAGGACCGACCTACGAGCAGTACTTC
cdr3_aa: CAWSVFLAGPTYEQYF

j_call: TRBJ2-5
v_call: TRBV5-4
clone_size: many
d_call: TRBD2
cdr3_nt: TGTGCCAGCAAGACGGGACTAGCGGGAGAAGTGGAGACCCAGTACTTC
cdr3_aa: CASKTGLAGEVETQYF

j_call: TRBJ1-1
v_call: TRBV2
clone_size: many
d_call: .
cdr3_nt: TGTGCCAGGGGGGACAACCTGAACACTGAAGCTTTCTTT
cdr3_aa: CARGDNLNTEAFF

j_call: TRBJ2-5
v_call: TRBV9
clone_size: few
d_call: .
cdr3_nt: TGTGCCAGCAGCCCCACCCTGGGTAACCAAGAGACCCAGTACTTC
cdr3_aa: CASSPTLGNQETQYF

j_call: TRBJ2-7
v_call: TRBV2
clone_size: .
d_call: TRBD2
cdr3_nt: TGTGCCAGCAGAGGGAGGGGCCTAGACCAGTACGAGCAGTACTTC
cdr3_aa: CASRGRGLDQYEQYF

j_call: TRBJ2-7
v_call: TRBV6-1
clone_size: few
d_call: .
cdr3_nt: TGTGCCAGCAAAGTAGATTATAGGGGACACCAATACGAGCAGTACTTC
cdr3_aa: CASKVDYRGHQYEQYF

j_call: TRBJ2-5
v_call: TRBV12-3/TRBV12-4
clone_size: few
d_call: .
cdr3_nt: TGTGCCAGCAGTTTCTCGTTGGTCCAAGAGACCCAGTACTTC
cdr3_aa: CASSFSLVQETQYF

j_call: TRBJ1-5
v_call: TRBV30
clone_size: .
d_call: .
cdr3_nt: TGTGCCTGGAGTGTACTAGGATGGAATCAGCCCCAGCATTTT
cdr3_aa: CAWSVLGWNQPQHF

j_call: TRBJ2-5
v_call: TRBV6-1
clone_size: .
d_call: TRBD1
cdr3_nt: TGTGCCAGCAGTGAATTAGTGGGACAGGGAGGGGAAGAGACCCAGTACTTC
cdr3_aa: CASSELVGQGGEETQYF

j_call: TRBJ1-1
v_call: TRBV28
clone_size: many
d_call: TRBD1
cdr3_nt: TGTGCCAGCAGTTGGGACAGACACACTGAAGCTTTCTTT
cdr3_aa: CASSWDRHTEAFF

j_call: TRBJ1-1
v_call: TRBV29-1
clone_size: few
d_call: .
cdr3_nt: TGCAGTTTTAGAGGACAGCAGAACACTGAAGCTTTCTTT
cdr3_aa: CSFRGQQNTEAFF

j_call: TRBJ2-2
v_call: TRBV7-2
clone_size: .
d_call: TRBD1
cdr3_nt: TGTGCCAGCAGCCAAGATTTGCACAGGGGATTAACGACCGGGGAGCTGTTTTTT
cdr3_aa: CASSQDLHRGLTTGELFF

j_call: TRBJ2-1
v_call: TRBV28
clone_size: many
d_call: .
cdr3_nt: TGTGCCAGCAGCCCCATGGGACTCCACAATGAGCAGTTCTTC
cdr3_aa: CASSPMGLHNEQFF

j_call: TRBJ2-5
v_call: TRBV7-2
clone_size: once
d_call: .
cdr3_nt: TGTGCCAGCAGCTTAGCGCTAAGGGGGGCGGGGAAAGAGACCCAGTACTTC
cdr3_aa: CASSLALRGAGKETQYF

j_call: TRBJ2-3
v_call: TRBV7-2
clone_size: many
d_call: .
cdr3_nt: TGTGCCAGCACCTCGACAGGACGGGCAGATACGCAGTATTTT
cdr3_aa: CASTSTGRADTQYF

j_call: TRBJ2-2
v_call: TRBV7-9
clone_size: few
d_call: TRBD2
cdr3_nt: TGTGCCACCCCTTCCGGGGGGGGGGGCAAGAACACCGGGGAGCTGTTTTTT
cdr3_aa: CATPSGGGGKNTGELFF

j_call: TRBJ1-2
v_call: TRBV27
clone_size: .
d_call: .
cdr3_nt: TGTGCCAGCAGGGGGGGGAGGGCCGGTGGCTACACCTTC
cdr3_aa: CASRGGRAGGYTF

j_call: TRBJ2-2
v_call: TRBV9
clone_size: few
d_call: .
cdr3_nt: TGTGCCAGCAGCACCAGGCCGAACACCGGGGAGCTGTTTTTT
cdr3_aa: CASSTRPNTGELFF

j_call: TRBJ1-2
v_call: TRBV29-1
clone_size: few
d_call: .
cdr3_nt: TGCAGCGTTGAGGCAGGGGACCTCTATGGCTACACCTTC
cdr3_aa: CSVEAGDLYGYTF

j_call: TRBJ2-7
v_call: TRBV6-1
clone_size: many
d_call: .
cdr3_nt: TGTGCCAGCAGATCCCCAGGAGGCTACGAGCAGTACTTC
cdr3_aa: CASRSPGGYEQYF

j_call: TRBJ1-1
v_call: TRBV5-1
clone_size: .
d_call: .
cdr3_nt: TGCGCCAGCAGCTTGATCGACAGACCGAACACTGAAGCTTTCTTT
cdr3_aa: CASSLIDRPNTEAFF

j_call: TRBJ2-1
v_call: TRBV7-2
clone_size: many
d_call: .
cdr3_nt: TGTGCCAGCAGCTTAGTTAGGGGCAATGAGCAGTTCTTC
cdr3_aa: CASSLVRGNEQFF

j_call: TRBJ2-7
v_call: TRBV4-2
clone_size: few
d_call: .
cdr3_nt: TGTGCCAGCAGCCAAGAGGGCGGGGTGACGGAGCAGTACTTC
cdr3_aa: CASSQEGGVTEQYF

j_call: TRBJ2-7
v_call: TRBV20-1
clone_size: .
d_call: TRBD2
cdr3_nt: TGCAGTGCTAGAGTGGGACTACTCGAGCAGTACTTC
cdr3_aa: CSARVGLLEQYF

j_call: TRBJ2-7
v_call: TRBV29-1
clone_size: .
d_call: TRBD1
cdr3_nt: TGCAGCGTAAGACAGGGTATCTCCTACGAGCAGTACTTC
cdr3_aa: CSVRQGISYEQYF

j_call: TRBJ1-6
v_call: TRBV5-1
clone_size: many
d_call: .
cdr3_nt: TGCGCCAGCAGCTCGGACGGTGATAATTCACCCCTCCACTTT
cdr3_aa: CASSSDGDNSPLHF

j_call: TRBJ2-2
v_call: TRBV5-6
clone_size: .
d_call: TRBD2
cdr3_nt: TGTGCCAGCATCCTAAGCGGGAGGGCCACCGGGGAGCTGTTTTTT
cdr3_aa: CASILSGRATGELFF